These 16 T cell receptor beta chains originate from one sample sequenced in a study of cytomegalovirus exposure and HLA in healthy donors. The primer mix had 60 Vbeta and 13 Jbeta primers. Libraries were prepared by immunoSEQ multiplex PCR; TCRdb keeps only in-frame clonotypes and omits some of them. The sample comprises approximately 150,000 clones, about four fifths of which are singletons, and 4.3% rests with the top ten. Sequenced material: PBMCs. These receptors were obtained from a middle-aged woman in good health and CMV-seropositive.

The chain carries TRBV7-9 and TRBJ2-5; 7 bases align to TRBD1. The CDR3 sequence is 14 residues long. The trim removed 5 bases at V and 4 bases at J, leaving 7 bases unmatched. Per germline, CDR1 SEHNR and CDR2 FQNEAQ (reference sequence). CDR3 coding DNA: TGTGCCAGCAGCGGAGACAGGGTTGGAGAGACCCAGTACTTC. It codes for CASSGDRVGETQYF.

The chain is built from TRBV9 and TRBJ2-1; 7 bases are shared with TRBD1. Germline V gene data show CDR1 as SGDLS and CDR2 as YYNGEE. CDR3 size: 15 residues. Unmatched junction bases numbered 9, after V lost 4 bases and J lost 5 bases. As DNA, the CDR3 is TGTGCCAGCAGCCTCGACAGGGCCCGACACAATGAGCAGTTCTTC. It codes for CASSLDRARHNEQFF.

This clone has more than one count but fewer than ten. The CDR3 sequence is CASSLVADTEAFF. CDR3 sequence (DNA): TGTGCCAGCAGCTTAGTTGCAGACACTGAAGCTTTCTTT. V and J are TRBV7-2 and TRBJ1-1; D unresolved. The CDR3 sequence is 13 residues long. Deletions cut 1 base from V and 3 bases from J, with 6 bases between. The germline V gene encodes CDR1 SGHTA and CDR2 FQGNSA. Using reference TRBV7-2 and TRBJ1-1 for the parts outside the CDR3, the full variable domain is GAGVSQSPSNKVTEKGKDVELRCDPISGHTALYWYRQSLGQGLEFLIYFQGNSAPDKSGLPSDRFSAERTGGSVSTLTIQRTQQEDSAVYLCASSLVADTEAFFGQGTRLTVV.

The chain employs TRBV30 and TRBJ2-2; a possible D gene is TRBD2 (6 bases). Germline values: CDR1 GTSNPN, CDR2 SVGIG (reference sequence). This CDR3 comprises 14 residues. Trimming took 1 base from V and 6 from J, leaving 12 bases between them. The CDR3 region is CAWSGRLEAGELFF. The CDR3 coding sequence is TGTGCCTGGAGTGGAAGACTAGAGGCCGGGGAGCTGTTTTTT. Full variable domain (missing parts from reference TRBV30 and TRBJ2-2): SQTIHQWPATLVQPVGSPLSLECTVEGTSNPNLYWYRQAAGRGLQLLFYSVGIGQISSEVPQNLSASRPQDRQFILSSKKLLLSDSGFYLCAWSGRLEAGELFFGEGSRLTVL.

Only a few counts were recorded for this clone. V is TRBV28 and J is TRBJ2-3, with TRBD2 identical over 8 bases. Unmatched junction bases numbered 3, after V lost 10 bases and J lost 3 bases. Germline CDR1 and CDR2: MDHEN and SYDVKM. This CDR3 spans 12 amino acids. The CDR3 region is CATGGGTDTQYF. DNA of the CDR3: TGTGCCACGGGGGGGGGAACAGATACGCAGTATTTT.

The chain recombines TRBV27 with TRBJ2-1; 15 nucleotides agree with TRBD2. Germline lookup yields CDR1 MNHEY and CDR2 SMNVEV (reference sequence). The length of the CDR3 is 15 residues. With 8 bases clipped from V and 9 bases from J, the junction kept 8 bases outside the gene matches. The chain's CDR3 is CASSRRGLAGGEQFF. The CDR3 DNA reads TGTGCCAGCTCCCGCCGGGGACTAGCGGGGGGTGAGCAGTTCTTC.

The chain joins TRBV28 to TRBJ1-3; unclear D gene. Trimming took off 4 bases at V and 5 bases at J, with 12 bases between the two ends. CDR3 length: 14 residues. Germline assignment: CDR1 MDHEN and CDR2 SYDVKM. Here the CDR3 reads CASSSQSTRNTIYF. CDR3 sequence (DNA): TGTGCCAGCAGTTCACAGAGCACTCGAAACACCATATATTTT.

The chain is built from TRBV30 and TRBJ2-5; D possibly corresponds to TRBD1 (6 bases). Germline CDR1 and CDR2: GTSNPN and SVGIG (reference sequence). This CDR3 comprises 14 residues. Trimming stripped 0 bases from V and 5 bases from J, with 13 bases between. As DNA, the CDR3 is TGTGCCTGGAGTGTAAAGGGGGATCGGGAGACCCAGTACTTC. Protein sequence: CAWSVKGDRETQYF. The full variable domain, its missing parts supplied by reference TRBV30 and TRBJ2-5, is SQTIHQWPATLVQPVGSPLSLECTVEGTSNPNLYWYRQAAGRGLQLLFYSVGIGQISSEVPQNLSASRPQDRQFILSSKKLLLSDSGFYLCAWSVKGDRETQYFGPGTRLLVL.

The CDR3 region is CASSQGSFQPQHF. CDR3 DNA sequence: TGTGCCAGCAGCCAGGGTTCATTTCAGCCCCAGCATTTT. The J gene is TRBJ1-5, the V gene TRBV2; possible D gene TRBD1, 5 bases. Germline V gives CDR1 SNHLY, CDR2 FYNNEI. The CDR3 covers 13 residues. Trimming pared 6 bases from V and 6 bases from J, leaving 12 bases between.

This clone was counted once. The chain couples TRBV10-3 to TRBJ2-2; 7 bases agree with TRBD2. The length of the CDR3 is 17 residues. Germline assignment: CDR1 ENHRY and CDR2 SYGVKD. J lost 2 bases, V lost 6 bases, and 12 bases had no gene match. The CDR3 DNA sequence: TGTGCCATCAGCCGGAAGCCTAGCGGACGTAACACCGGGGAGCTGTTTTTT. This codes for CAISRKPSGRNTGELFF.

This sequence joins TRBV2 and TRBJ2-5; 8 bases align to TRBD1. The DNA end favors TRBJ2-7, so the J call may be wrong. The germline gives CDR1 SNHLY, CDR2 FYNNEI. CDR3 length equals 14 residues. The CDR3 here is CASSVIDRGGEQYF. The CDR3 bases are TGTGCCAGCAGTGTGATAGACAGGGGAGGCGAGCAGTACTTC.

V and J are TRBV29-1 and TRBJ2-3; 7 bases are shared with TRBD1. CDR1 SQVTM and CDR2 ANQGSEA come from the germline V gene. V lost 3 bases to trimming and J lost 2 bases; unmatched junction nucleotides: 5. This CDR3 has 14 amino acids. CDR3 in amino acids: CSVDGDRDTDTQYF. DNA of the CDR3: TGCAGCGTTGATGGTGACAGGGACACAGATACGCAGTATTTT.

Here the CDR3 DNA reads TGTGCCAGCAGTTACGAGGGACTGGGGGCCTACGAGCAGTACTTC. Amino acids: CASSYEGLGAYEQYF. The chain couples TRBV6-5 to TRBJ2-7, with D tentatively TRBD2 (6 bases). V lost 2 bases and J 2 bases, leaving 13 bases between the germline ends. The CDR3 runs to 15 residues. The germline CDR1 and CDR2 sequences are MNHEY and SVGAGI.

V and J are TRBV28 and TRBJ2-7, with 10 bases that match TRBD2. The V gene's germline CDR1 is MDHEN and CDR2 SYDVKM. CDR3 length: 17 residues. V lost 5 bases, J lost 2 bases, and 12 bases stayed unmatched. The CDR3 DNA is TGTGCCAGCAGTCCACCCAGCGGGAGGGCCTTGACCTACGAGCAGTACTTC. Its protein is CASSPPSGRALTYEQYF. Full variable domain (remainder filled in from reference TRBV28 and TRBJ2-7): DVKVTQSSRYLVKRTGEKVFLECVQDMDHENMFWYRQDPGLGLRLIYFSYDVKMKEKGDIPEGYSVSREKKERFSLILESASTNQTSMYLCASSPPSGRALTYEQYFGPGTRLTVT.

The gene calls are TRBV19 and TRBJ2-5; 13 bases map to TRBD2. Matching the DNA end better, TRBJ2-7 makes the J call doubtful. The length of the CDR3 is 15 residues. Germline CDR1 reads LNHDA; CDR2 reads SQIVND (reference sequence). The CDR3 coding sequence is TGTGCCAGTAGGCCGGGACTAGCGGGAAACTACGAGCAGTACTTC. This gives the protein CASRPGLAGNYEQYF.

The rearrangement joins TRBV5-5 to TRBJ2-3; TRBD2 aligns across 9 bases. Trimming removed 4 bases from V and 4 bases from J; junction bases left unmatched: 13. This CDR3 spans 17 amino acids. CDR1 is SGHKS and CDR2 is YYEKEE in the germline V gene (reference sequence). The CDR3 DNA is TGTGCCAGCAGCCCGATAGCGGGAGTGGGCGGCGCAGATACGCAGTATTTT. This gives the protein CASSPIAGVGGADTQYF.